These 27 T cell receptor beta chains share one sample of origin, sequenced in a study of CD8 T cells in Susac syndrome. An amount of RNA that ranged from roughly 0.5 to 1 ug was reverse transcribed with random hexamers. TCRdb independently ran MiXCR on the immunoSEQ multiplex PCR reads; one entry per CDR3 protein. The sample lists 130,000 or so distinct CDR3 sequences; 96% were seen once. Sequenced material: CD4+ T cells from PBMCs. Receptor source: a human donor with Susac syndrome.

The chain joins TRBV12-3 or TRBV12-4 to TRBJ2-7; 10 bases match TRBD2. Germline trimming cut 3 bases from V and 6 bases from J; bases unmatched to any gene: 5. There are 14 residues in the CDR3. The CDR3 loop reads CASSFLAGVGEQYF. CDR3 nucleotides: TGTGCCAGCAGTTTCCTAGCGGGAGTGGGCGAGCAGTACTTC.

The chain is built from TRBV20-1 and TRBJ2-2; 8 bases are a match to TRBD2. Germline assignment: CDR1 DFQATT and CDR2 SNEGSKA (reference sequence). V lost 3 bases to trimming and J lost 4 bases; unmatched junction nucleotides: 7. The CDR3 contains 15 residues. DNA for the CDR3: TGCAGTGCTAGTCGGAGCGGGAGTCTCACCGGGGAGCTGTTTTTT. Its translation: CSASRSGSLTGELFF.

The chain couples TRBV5-1 to TRBJ2-1; no definite D call. This CDR3 region has 14 residues. Germline CDR1 SGHRS, CDR2 YFSETQ. The V end was cut by 5 bases, the J end by 0 bases, with 9 bases between. CDR3 loop: CASRSGSSYNEQFF. CDR3 nucleotide sequence: TGCGCCAGCAGGTCCGGCAGCTCCTACAATGAGCAGTTCTTC.

This clonotype came up once. This chain links TRBV20-1 with TRBJ2-7, with 7 bases that match TRBD1. Germline V CDR1 and CDR2: DFQATT, SNEGSKA (reference sequence). V was pared by 0 bases and J by 1 base, with 6 bases of the junction left unmatched. This CDR3 has 15 residues. This CDR3 is CSARDMRTGSYEQYF. DNA of the CDR3: TGCAGTGCTAGAGATATGAGGACAGGATCCTACGAGCAGTACTTC.

The chain recombines TRBV14 with TRBJ2-7, with TRBD2 matching over 8 bases. V shed 1 base and J 2 bases; nucleotides not matched to a gene: 4. Germline-derived CDR1 and CDR2 are SGHDN and FVKESK. This CDR3 is built from 15 residues. The CDR3 is CASSQGTSWPYEQYF. The DNA for the CDR3 is TGTGCCAGCAGCCAAGGGACTAGCTGGCCCTACGAGCAGTACTTC.

The chain joins TRBV29-1 to TRBJ2-2; 13 positions match TRBD2. CDR1 and CDR2 from the germline V gene are SQVTM and ANQGSEA. The CDR3 length is 15 residues. V lost 7 bases, J lost 8 bases, and 10 bases stayed unmatched. The CDR3 here is CSATLGLAGAGELFF. The CDR3 region has the DNA TGCAGCGCAACACTCGGACTAGCGGGAGCTGGGGAGCTGTTTTTT.

The chain recombines TRBV3-1 with TRBJ2-2; 15 nucleotides align to TRBD2. Trimming removed 5 bases from V and 4 bases from J; junction bases left unmatched: 2. This CDR3 contains 16 residues. Germline lookup yields CDR1 LGHDT and CDR2 YNNKEL (reference sequence). The CDR3 DNA is TGTGCCAGCAGCTTGGGACTAGCGGGAGGCACCGGGGAGCTGTTTTTT. Its translation is CASSLGLAGGTGELFF.

J is TRBJ1-1 and V is TRBV19, with TRBD1 matching over 9 bases. V lost 7 bases to trimming and J lost 2 bases; unmatched junction nucleotides: 8. Per the germline V gene, CDR1 is LNHDA and CDR2 is SQIVND (reference sequence). The CDR3 consists of 15 residues. CDR3 amino acids: CASIPADRGNTEAFF. As DNA, the CDR3 is TGTGCCAGTATCCCGGCGGACAGGGGAAACACTGAAGCTTTCTTT.

The chain links TRBV11-2 to TRBJ2-7, with TRBD2 matching 10 bases. V shed 6 bases, J shed 0 bases, and the junction held 8 bases outside the gene matches. The germline V gene encodes CDR1 SGHAT and CDR2 FQNNGV. The CDR3 has 16 residues. CDR3 loop: CASSFRTSGGSYEQYF. CDR3 nucleotides: TGTGCCAGCAGTTTCCGGACTAGCGGAGGCTCCTACGAGCAGTACTTC.

The CDR3 region is CASSPAIEQFF. The DNA of the CDR3 is TGTGCCAGCAGCCCTGCAATTGAGCAGTTCTTC. The chain joins TRBV5-8 to TRBJ2-1, with D unclear. Germline lookup yields CDR1 SGHTS and CDR2 YDEGEE. V shed 4 bases and J shed 9 bases, with 8 bases lying between them. This CDR3 is built from 11 residues.

This sequence joins TRBV29-1 and TRBJ1-1; 7 bases agree with TRBD1. The CDR3 has 14 amino acids. Germline CDR1 SQVTM, CDR2 ANQGSEA. The ends lost 3 bases at V and 3 bases at J; junction bases unmatched: 7. CDR3 amino acids: CSVEEGAGDTEAFF. CDR3 in DNA: TGCAGCGTTGAGGAGGGGGCTGGTGACACTGAAGCTTTCTTT. Supplemented by reference TRBV29-1 and TRBJ1-1, the full variable domain reads SAVISQKPSRDICQRGTSLTIQCQVDSQVTMMFWYRQQPGQSLTLIATANQGSEATYESGFVIDKFPISRPNLTFSTLTVSNMSPEDSSIYLCSVEEGAGDTEAFFGQGTRLTVV.

The chain couples TRBV19 to TRBJ2-7, with 8 bases fitting TRBD1. The germline CDR1 and CDR2 sequences are LNHDA and SQIVND (reference sequence). CDR3 length: 14 residues. The trim removed 7 bases at V and 4 bases at J, leaving 9 bases unmatched. The CDR3 nucleotides are TGTGCCAGTACGCGGACAGGGTCTTCTTACGAGCAGTACTTC. It yields the protein CASTRTGSSYEQYF.

The chain joins TRBV3-1 to TRBJ2-7; 9 positions agree with TRBD2. The germline CDR1 and CDR2 sequences are LGHDT and YNNKEL (reference sequence). This CDR3 contains 13 residues. V was pared by 5 bases and J by 5 bases, with 4 bases of the junction left unmatched. CDR3 DNA: TGTGCCAGCAGCGGCGGGAGGGCCGACGAGCAGTACTTC. Protein: CASSGGRADEQYF.

This sequence joins TRBV20-1 and TRBJ2-3; D ambiguous. There are 14 residues in the CDR3. Germline CDR1 DFQATT, CDR2 SNEGSKA (reference sequence). The V end was cut by 3 bases, the J end by 0 bases, with 10 bases between. The CDR3 reads CSASSFHSTDTQYF. The DNA for the CDR3 is TGCAGTGCTAGTTCCTTTCATAGCACAGATACGCAGTATTTT.

The sample holds one count of this clonotype. The gene calls are TRBV5-5 and TRBJ2-5; no definite D call. Trimming removed 0 bases at V and 1 base at J, with 13 bases between. Germline assignment: CDR1 SGHKS and CDR2 YYEKEE (reference sequence). This CDR3 comprises 16 residues. The CDR3 spells CASSLGSSGFQETQYF. The CDR3 DNA follows: TGTGCCAGCAGCTTGGGGTCCTCTGGCTTCCAAGAGACCCAGTACTTC.

The chain recombines TRBV7-2 with TRBJ2-1; D may be TRBD1 (6 bases). There are 13 residues in the CDR3. The germline V gene has CDR1 SGHTA and CDR2 FQGNSA. Trimming took 4 bases from V and 12 from J, leaving 16 bases between them. In nucleotides, the CDR3 is TGTGCCAGCAGCTCGGACAGACAACATGGGCAGTTCTTC. Its translation is CASSSDRQHGQFF.

The gene calls are TRBV20-1 and TRBJ2-1; no definite D call. V lost 8 bases and J 13 bases, leaving 24 bases between the germline ends. This CDR3 spans 13 amino acids. Germline-derived CDR1 and CDR2 are DFQATT and SNEGSKA (reference sequence). CDR3 residues: CSSALPLRPRQFF. CDR3 in DNA: TGCAGTTCCGCCCTCCCCCTACGGCCCCGTCAGTTCTTC.

This rearrangement joins TRBV19 to TRBJ2-6; TRBD1 aligns across 7 bases. The trim removed 6 bases at V and 0 bases at J, leaving 8 bases unmatched. Germline assignment: CDR1 LNHDA and CDR2 SQIVND (reference sequence). The CDR3 is made up of 17 amino acids. The CDR3 is CASSRLQGSSGANVLTF. The DNA of the CDR3 is TGTGCCAGTAGCAGACTACAGGGGAGCTCTGGGGCCAACGTCCTGACTTTC.

The chain links TRBV6-1 to TRBJ2-1; possibly TRBD2 for D (6 bases). Trimming removed 6 bases at V and 2 bases at J, with 11 bases between. CDR1 and CDR2 from the germline V gene are MNHNS and SASEGT. This CDR3 is built from 14 residues. In nucleotides, the CDR3 is TGTGCCAGCAGAGCCGGGAGTCCCTACAATGAGCAGTTCTTC. Translating it yields CASRAGSPYNEQFF.

V usage is TRBV30 and J usage is TRBJ2-3, with D perhaps TRBD2 (5 bases). Germline assignment: CDR1 GTSNPN and CDR2 SVGIG (reference sequence). This CDR3 is built from 12 residues. V lost 3 bases, J lost 5 bases, and 9 bases lay in between. CDR3 sequence (DNA): TGTGCCTGGAGCACCGGGGAAGATACGCAGTATTTT. Protein sequence: CAWSTGEDTQYF.

The chain carries TRBV20-1 and TRBJ2-1; D remains ambiguous. V lost 5 bases and J 8 bases, leaving 10 bases between the germline ends. This CDR3 contains 11 residues. Germline loops: CDR1 DFQATT, CDR2 SNEGSKA (reference sequence). In DNA, the CDR3 is TGCAGTGCTCTTTGGTCGGATGAGCAGTTCTTC. Translation: CSALWSDEQFF.

J is TRBJ2-7 and V is TRBV29-1; 9 bases agree with TRBD2. V lost 4 bases, J lost 7 bases, and 11 bases stayed unmatched. Germline CDR1 SQVTM, CDR2 ANQGSEA. The CDR3 runs 14 residues. In DNA, the CDR3 is TGCAGCGTTGGACCCGGGACGGCGGGAGGGGAGCAGTACTTC. This codes for CSVGPGTAGGEQYF.

The gene calls are TRBV28 and TRBJ2-6; no reliable D call. Trimming pared 8 bases from V and 0 bases from J, leaving 14 bases between. The CDR3 is 16 amino acids. Germline CDR1 and CDR2: MDHEN and SYDVKM. CDR3 residues: CASDGSTISGANVLTF. The CDR3 coding sequence is TGTGCCAGCGACGGAAGTACCATCTCTGGGGCCAACGTCCTGACTTTC.

The genes are TRBV5-4 and TRBJ1-3, with D possibly matching TRBD1 (6 bases). There are 15 residues in the CDR3. V lost 3 bases, J lost 4 bases, and 14 bases lay in between. Germline CDR1 is SGHNT and CDR2 is YYREEE (reference sequence). The CDR3 DNA reads TGTGCCAGCAGCTCGTGGGACATCCTAGGAAACACCATATATTTT. As protein: CASSSWDILGNTIYF. Full variable domain (remainder filled in from reference TRBV5-4 and TRBJ1-3): ETGVTQSPTHLIKTRGQQVTLRCSSQSGHNTVSWYQQALGQGPQFIFQYYREEENGRGNFPPRFSGLQFPNYSSELNVNALELDDSALYLCASSSWDILGNTIYFGEGSWLTVV.

The gene calls are TRBV4-1 and TRBJ2-3, with 10 nucleotides matching TRBD1. The V gene's germline CDR1 is MGHRA and CDR2 YSYEKL. The J segment lost 6 bases and the V segment lost 0 bases, leaving 6 bases of the junction unmatched. The CDR3 is made up of 16 amino acids. CDR3 sequence: CASSQDWDRGSDTQYF. The CDR3 bases are TGCGCCAGCAGCCAAGATTGGGACAGGGGTTCGGATACGCAGTATTTT.

This chain connects TRBV7-9 to TRBJ2-5, with 7 bases identical to TRBD1. The CDR3 runs 16 residues. CDR1 and CDR2 (germline): SEHNR, FQNEAQ (reference sequence). J gave up 2 bases and V 5 bases, and 11 bases lay outside the gene matches. Here the CDR3 DNA reads TGTGCCAGCAGCCGAACCCTCCAGACAGGGCAAGAGACCCAGTACTTC. Its protein is CASSRTLQTGQETQYF. The variable domain in full, with the rest retrieved from reference TRBV7-9 and TRBJ2-5, is DTGVSQNPRHKITKRGQNVTFRCDPISEHNRLYWYRQTLGQGPEFLTYFQNEAQLEKSRLLSDRFSAERPKGSFSTLEIQRTEQGDSAMYLCASSRTLQTGQETQYFGPGTRLLVL.

The rearrangement links TRBV28 to TRBJ2-7; 14 bases line up with TRBD2. The CDR3 spans 18 residues. Trimming at V came to 4 bases and at J to 0 bases, leaving 8 bases not matched to a gene. Germline CDR1 reads MDHEN; CDR2 reads SYDVKM. The CDR3 DNA reads as TGTGCCAGCAGTTCGCCCGGGACTAGCGGGAGTCCCTCCTACGAGCAGTACTTC. The encoded protein is CASSSPGTSGSPSYEQYF.